This T cell receptor beta chain was recovered during a study of T cell responses to AZD1222 COVID-19 vaccine (dated by TCRdb to 2020 to 2022). In the study overall: AZD1222 recipients given second doses at about 4 weeks or at about 12 weeks were pooled, since spike-specific TCR depth and breadth were not found to differ between the two schedules. TCR sequencing covered some 240 trial participants: 200 to 220 given two doses of AZD1222 and approximately 26 given two doses of MenACWY control vaccine. Trial participants were enrolled by age into subgroups of 18-55, 56-69 and 70-plus years, and about 150, 27 and 61 TCR-sequenced participants, respectively, were included in these subgroups.

The paper as a whole reports these results and caveats: After two AZD1222 doses, spike-specific TCR breadth and depth were significantly higher than at day 0 and than in MenACWY recipients. Most participants were white British and females outnumbered males, and the authors suggested that clonal diversity may have been underestimated. Epitopes outside the regions mutated in the B.1.351 and B.1.1.7 variants were reportedly recognized by nearly half of the unique spike-specific TCRs. Vaccine-associated CD4 TCRs spanned the whole spike protein, with dominant responses in regions 160-218 and 743-854. Conclusions about previously exposed vaccinees were limited because only a handful of AZD1222 recipients were SARS-CoV-2 seropositive at baseline. In the small 56-69-year group, the increase in depth fell short of significance, most likely because of low power. No day 14 peak-response samples were available, so repertoires were characterized only after the peak T cell response.

On this clone: There is no known antigen for this receptor. No base quality information exists; no much larger clone differs at one position.

The CDR3 regions of human TCRbeta chains were analyzed by immunosequencing. As for the original processing: TCRs in the repertoires were matched against a reference library of SARS-CoV-2-specific TCRs that had been generated with the MIRA antigen-specificity platform. Breadth meant the fraction of unique TCRs that were SARS-CoV-2-associated, whereas depth meant the fraction of total T cells that were SARS-CoV-2-associated. Using the MIRA data, each spike-specific TCR was assigned both to the spike region to which the TCR was reactive and to a CD4 or CD8 class. Log10-transformed breadth and depth values were compared by one-way ANOVA with Sidak's multiple comparisons tests. Entries here come from immuneACCESS through TCRdb and include only in-frame sequences with V and J called. Some clones fail to appear in such tables; in the studies checked, an unresolved V gene covers under half of the shortfall, and the cause of the remainder is unknown. V and J calls plus clone size are reproduced from that table; the DNA served to infer D and trimming. The sample table records about 130,000 clones; 90% to 95% of these occur just once. Approximately 2.5% of the sample is in the top ten clones.

The sample's time point label, decoded: baseline before first vaccination. Vaccinee samples came from UK trials COV001 and COV002, including a single-blind randomized controlled phase 2/3 trial of AZD1222 (ChAdOx1 nCoV-19) in healthy adults. Trial participant PBMC samples were collected at day 0 and day 28 after the second dose for TCRbeta chain sequencing. The sequence was collected from an adult in good health. This sample comprised peripheral blood, obtained on day 0 of AZD1222 vaccination.

The CDR3 has the sequence CASSQDTGTANEKLFF. The nucleotide sequence is TGCGCCAGCAGCCAGGACACAGGGACGGCTAATGAAAAACTGTTTTTT. The sequence is built from TRBV4-1 and TRBJ1-4; TRBD1 is a possible D gene, resting on 6 matching bases. V lost 3 bases and J lost 3 bases; the stretch between them is 14 bases long. The CDR3, from cysteine to phenylalanine, totals 16 residues. The DNA shown is the 48-base CDR3, in frame from base 1. CDR1 and CDR2, per the germline V gene, are MGHRA and YSYEKL.